Listed below are T cell receptor beta chains from one sample, sequenced in a study of Graves' ophthalmopathy and Graves' hyperthyroidism. TCRdb re-derived calls from the multiplex PCR reads in MiXCR, one entry per CDR3 protein. The table has over a million distinct CDR3 sequences, 36% seen once. Sequences were obtained from peripheral blood or thyroid tissue (not recorded which). The source of these receptors is an adult man with Graves' hyperthyroidism. The CDR3 runs from the conserved cysteine through the conserved F or W. Fields, in order: clone size, J gene, D gene, V gene, CDR3 protein, CDR3 DNA. D genes are given only for firm matches. Expanded clones get a size class; other rows say once, few or many, or leave the size out.

few	TRBJ1-6	TRBD1	TRBV20-1	CSARDLRRTGVSNSPLHF	TGCAGTGCTAGAGACCTCCGTCGGACAGGCGTGTCAAATTCACCCCTCCACTTT
few	TRBJ2-3	.	TRBV7-2	CASRTSDTQYF	TGTGCCAGCAGGACCTCAGATACGCAGTATTTT
.	TRBJ1-5	.	TRBV20-1	CSARKTADSNQPQHF	TGCAGTGCTAGAAAGACAGCCGATAGCAATCAGCCCCAGCATTTT
few	TRBJ2-6	TRBD1	TRBV3-1	CASSRLTGQASGANVLTF	TGTGCCAGCAGCCGTTTGACGGGACAGGCCTCTGGGGCCAACGTCCTGACTTTC
many	TRBJ1-1	.	TRBV15	CATSISAEAFF	TGTGCCACCAGCATCTCAGCTGAAGCTTTCTTT
.	TRBJ2-7	TRBD2	TRBV9	CASSVAAGISYEQYF	TGTGCCAGCAGCGTAGCAGCGGGAATCTCCTACGAGCAGTACTTC
.	TRBJ2-5	TRBD2	TRBV7-2	CASSLELAGGGQETQYF	TGTGCCAGCAGCTTAGAACTAGCGGGGGGGGGACAAGAGACCCAGTACTTC
many	TRBJ2-6	.	TRBV29-1	CSADLDSSGANVLTF	TGCAGCGCCGATTTGGATAGCTCTGGGGCCAACGTCCTGACTTTC
few	TRBJ2-7	.	TRBV20-1	CSARGTTLYEQYF	TGCAGTGCTAGAGGTACTACATTATACGAGCAGTACTTC
.	TRBJ2-7	TRBD2	TRBV7-2	CASSLGGLAALSSYEQYF	TGTGCCAGCAGCTTAGGGGGACTAGCGGCGTTAAGCTCCTACGAGCAGTACTTC
.	TRBJ2-7	.	TRBV5-1	CASSLSNGGPLVYEQYF	TGCGCCAGCAGCCTCTCCAACGGGGGGCCTCTGGTCTACGAGCAGTACTTC
few	TRBJ2-2	.	TRBV5-6	CASILRGGLRTGELFF	TGTGCCAGCATCCTGCGAGGGGGTTTACGGACCGGGGAGCTGTTTTTT
.	TRBJ1-2	.	TRBV10-3	CATGLRNTESGGVGIDYGYTF	TGTGCCACCGGACTCAGAAACACTGAGTCCGGTGGGGTTGGAATAGACTATGGCTACACCTTC
.	TRBJ2-7	TRBD1	TRBV10-3	CAISDGDRSYEQYF	TGTGCCATCAGTGACGGGGACAGATCCTACGAGCAGTACTTC
many	TRBJ2-5	TRBD2	TRBV11-2	CASSGTSETQYF	TGTGCCAGCAGCGGGACTAGCGAGACCCAGTACTTC